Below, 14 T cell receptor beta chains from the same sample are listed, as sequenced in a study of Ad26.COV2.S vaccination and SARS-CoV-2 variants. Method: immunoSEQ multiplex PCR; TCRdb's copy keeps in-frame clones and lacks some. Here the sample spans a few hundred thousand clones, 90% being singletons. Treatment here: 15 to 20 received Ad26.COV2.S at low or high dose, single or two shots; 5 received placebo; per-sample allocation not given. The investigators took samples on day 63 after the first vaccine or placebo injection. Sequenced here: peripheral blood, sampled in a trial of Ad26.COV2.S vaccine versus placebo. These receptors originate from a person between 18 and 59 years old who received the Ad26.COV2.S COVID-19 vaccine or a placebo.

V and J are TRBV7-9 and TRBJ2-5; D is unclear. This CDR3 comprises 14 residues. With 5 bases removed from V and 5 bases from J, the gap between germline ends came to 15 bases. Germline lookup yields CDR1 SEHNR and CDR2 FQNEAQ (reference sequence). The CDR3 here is CASSLWTLGETQYF. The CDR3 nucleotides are TGTGCCAGCAGCCTCTGGACCCTTGGGGAGACCCAGTACTTC.

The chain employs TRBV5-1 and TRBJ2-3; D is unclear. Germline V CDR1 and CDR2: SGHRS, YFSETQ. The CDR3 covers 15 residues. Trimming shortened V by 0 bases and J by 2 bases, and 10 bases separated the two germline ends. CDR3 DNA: TGCGCCAGCAGCTTGGATAATAAAAACACAGATACGCAGTATTTT. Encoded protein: CASSLDNKNTDTQYF.

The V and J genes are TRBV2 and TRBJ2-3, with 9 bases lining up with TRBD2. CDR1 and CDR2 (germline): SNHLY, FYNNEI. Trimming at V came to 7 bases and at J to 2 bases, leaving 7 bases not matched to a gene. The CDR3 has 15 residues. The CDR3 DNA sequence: TGTGCCAGCAAATTTAGCGGGGGAATCACAGATACGCAGTATTTT. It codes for CASKFSGGITDTQYF. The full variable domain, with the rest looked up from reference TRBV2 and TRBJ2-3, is EPEVTQTPSHQVTQMGQEVILRCVPISNHLYFYWYRQILGQKVEFLVSFYNNEISEKSEIFDDQFSVERPDGSNFTLKIRSTKLEDSAMYFCASKFSGGITDTQYFGPGTRLTVL.

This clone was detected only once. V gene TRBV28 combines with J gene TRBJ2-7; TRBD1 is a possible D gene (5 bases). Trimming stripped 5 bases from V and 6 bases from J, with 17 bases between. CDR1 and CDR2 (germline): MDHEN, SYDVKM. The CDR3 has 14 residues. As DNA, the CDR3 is TGTGCCAGCAGTCTCCCGCCTCCAGGGTCCGAGCAGTACTTC. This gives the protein CASSLPPPGSEQYF.

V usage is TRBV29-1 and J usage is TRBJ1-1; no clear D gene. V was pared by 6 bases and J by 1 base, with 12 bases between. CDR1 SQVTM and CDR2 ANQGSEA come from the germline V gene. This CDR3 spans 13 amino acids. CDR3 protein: CSVLEYRNTEAFF. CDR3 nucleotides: TGCAGCGTACTGGAATACAGGAACACTGAAGCTTTCTTT.

The CDR3 loop reads CASSVGLAGGPMVYNEQFF. The DNA for the CDR3 is TGTGCCAGCAGCGTAGGACTAGCGGGAGGGCCGATGGTATACAATGAGCAGTTCTTC. The chain combines TRBV9 with TRBJ2-1, with 14 positions matching TRBD2. The V and J ends lost 0 bases and 4 bases, in that order; junction bases with no gene match: 9. The CDR3 totals 19 residues. Germline V gene data show CDR1 as SGDLS and CDR2 as YYNGEE. The entire variable domain, with the rest obtained from reference TRBV9 and TRBJ2-1, is as follows: DSGVTQTPKHLITATGQRVTLRCSPRSGDLSVYWYQQSLDQGLQFLIQYYNGEERAKGNILERFSAQQFPDLHSELNLSSLELGDSALYFCASSVGLAGGPMVYNEQFFGPGTRLTVL.

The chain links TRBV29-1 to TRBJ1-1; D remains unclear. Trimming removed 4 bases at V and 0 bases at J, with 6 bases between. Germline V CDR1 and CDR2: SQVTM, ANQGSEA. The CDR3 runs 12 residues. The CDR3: CSVVTVNTEAFF. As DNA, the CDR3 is TGCAGCGTTGTGACGGTGAACACTGAAGCTTTCTTT.

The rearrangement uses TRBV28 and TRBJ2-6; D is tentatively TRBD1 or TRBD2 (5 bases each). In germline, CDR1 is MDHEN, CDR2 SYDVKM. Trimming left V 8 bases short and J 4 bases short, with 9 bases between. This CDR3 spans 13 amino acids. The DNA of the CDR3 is TGTGCCAGCCGGGGACCCGGGGCCAACGTCCTGACTTTC. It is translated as CASRGPGANVLTF.

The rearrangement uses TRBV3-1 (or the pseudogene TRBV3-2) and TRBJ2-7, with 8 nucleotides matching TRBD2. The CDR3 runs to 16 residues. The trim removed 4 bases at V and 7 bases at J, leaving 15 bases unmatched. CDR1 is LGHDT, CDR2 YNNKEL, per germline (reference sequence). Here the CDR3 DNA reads TGTGCCAGCAGCCGCCGCCGGTCAAGCGGGAGTGGGGAGCAGTACTTC. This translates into CASSRRRSSGSGEQYF.

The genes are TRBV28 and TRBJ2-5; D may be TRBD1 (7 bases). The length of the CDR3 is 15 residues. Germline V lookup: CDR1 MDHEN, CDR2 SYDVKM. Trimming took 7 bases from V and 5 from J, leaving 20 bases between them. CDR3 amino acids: CASNIYRGTAETQYF. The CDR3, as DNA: TGTGCCAGCAACATATATCGCGGGACAGCGGAGACCCAGTACTTC. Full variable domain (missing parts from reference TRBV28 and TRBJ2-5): DVKVTQSSRYLVKRTGEKVFLECVQDMDHENMFWYRQDPGLGLRLIYFSYDVKMKEKGDIPEGYSVSREKKERFSLILESASTNQTSMYLCASNIYRGTAETQYFGPGTRLLVL.

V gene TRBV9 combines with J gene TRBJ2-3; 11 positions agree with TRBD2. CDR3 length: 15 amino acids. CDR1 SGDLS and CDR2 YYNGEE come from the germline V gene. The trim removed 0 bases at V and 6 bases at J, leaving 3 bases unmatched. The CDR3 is CASSVESSGRDTQYF. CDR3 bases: TGTGCCAGCAGCGTAGAATCTAGCGGGAGGGATACGCAGTATTTT.

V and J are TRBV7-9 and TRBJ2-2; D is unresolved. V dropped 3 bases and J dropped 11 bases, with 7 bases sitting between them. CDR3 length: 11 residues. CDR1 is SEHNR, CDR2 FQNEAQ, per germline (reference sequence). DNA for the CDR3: TGTGCCAGCAGCTTCCAGGCCGAGCTGTTTTTT. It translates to CASSFQAELFF. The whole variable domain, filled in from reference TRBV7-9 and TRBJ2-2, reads DTGVSQNPRHKITKRGQNVTFRCDPISEHNRLYWYRQTLGQGPEFLTYFQNEAQLEKSRLLSDRFSAERPKGSFSTLEIQRTEQGDSAMYLCASSFQAELFFGEGSRLTVL.

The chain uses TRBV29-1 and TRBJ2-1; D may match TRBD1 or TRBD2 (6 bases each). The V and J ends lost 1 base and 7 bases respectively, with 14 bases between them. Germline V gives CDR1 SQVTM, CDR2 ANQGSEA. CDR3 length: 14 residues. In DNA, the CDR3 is TGCAGCGTTGAAGGGAGGGTAGGGGGGAATGAGCAGTTCTTC. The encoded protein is CSVEGRVGGNEQFF.

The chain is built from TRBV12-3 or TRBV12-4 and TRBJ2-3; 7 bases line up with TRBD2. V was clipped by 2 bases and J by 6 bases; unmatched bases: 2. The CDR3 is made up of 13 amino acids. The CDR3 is CASSLFGRDTQYF. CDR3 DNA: TGTGCCAGCAGTTTATTCGGGAGGGATACGCAGTATTTT.